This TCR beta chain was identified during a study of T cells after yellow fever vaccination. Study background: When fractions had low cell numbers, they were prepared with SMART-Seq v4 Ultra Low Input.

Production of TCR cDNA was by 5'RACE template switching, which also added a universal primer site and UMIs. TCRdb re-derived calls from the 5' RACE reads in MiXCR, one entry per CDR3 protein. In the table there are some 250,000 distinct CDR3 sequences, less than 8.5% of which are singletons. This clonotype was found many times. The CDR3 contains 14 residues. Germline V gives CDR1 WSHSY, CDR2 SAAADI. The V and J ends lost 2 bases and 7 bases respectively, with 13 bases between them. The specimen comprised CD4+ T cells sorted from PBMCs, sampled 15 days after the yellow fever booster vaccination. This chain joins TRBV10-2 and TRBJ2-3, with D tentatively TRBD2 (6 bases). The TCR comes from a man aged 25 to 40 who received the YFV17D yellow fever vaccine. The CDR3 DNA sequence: TGCGCCAGCAGTGAGGGAGGGTCCGGAAATACGCAGTATTTT. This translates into CASSEGGSGNTQYF.